This T cell receptor beta chain was obtained from a study of cytomegalovirus exposure and HLA in healthy donors. Amplification used 60 Vbeta primers and 13 Jbeta primers. Here immunoSEQ multiplex PCR was the method, and the copy in TCRdb shows in-frame clones only, minus some. In the table there are over 150,000 clones, around 77% of which are singletons. The germline CDR1 and CDR2 sequences are GTSNPN and SVGIG (reference sequence). The V and J ends lost 6 bases and 3 bases respectively, with 12 bases between them. The CDR3 covers 12 residues. This receptor was taken from a woman younger than 45 in good health and CMV-seronegative. The source material was PBMCs. The V gene is TRBV30, the J gene TRBJ2-7; D may be TRBD1 (6 bases). The CDR3 DNA reads as TGTGCCTGTCATACAGGGCTCTACGAGCAGTACTTC. Its protein is CACHTGLYEQYF.